This TCR beta chain was recovered during a study of blood T cells in healthy people across ages. General study results and limits: Long-lived and aged donors differed, with more naive CD4+ cells and higher diversity in the long-lived.

The CDR3 is made up of 15 amino acids. Between the trimmed V and J ends, which lost 3 bases and 4 bases, there was a span of 16 bases. Germline V gene lookup returns CDR1 SNHLY and CDR2 FYNNEI. The second PCR ran about 6 to 11 cycles with a sample-barcoded 5' primer and J-beta primers. TCRdb called the 5' RACE reads again in MiXCR, with one record for every CDR3 protein. The table lists approximately 1,700,000 distinct CDR3 sequences, 39% of them singletons. This clonotype was counted a few times. Its antigen is currently unknown. The chain links TRBV2 to TRBJ2-7; tentatively, D is TRBD1 (6 bases). The source is a human donor in good health. The sequencing sample was made of blood. In DNA form, the CDR3 reads TGTGCCAGCAGTGAGGGGGCCGGGGCCCAATACGAGCAGTACTTC. This encodes CASSEGAGAQYEQYF.